Presented here are 3 T cell receptor beta chains from one specimen sequenced in a study of OX40 agonist ivuxolimab in advanced cancers. The library was obtained by the immunoSEQ multiplex PCR assay. Drawn from immuneACCESS, this table holds only the in-frame rearrangements with V and J called that TCRdb kept. Clones are partly lost; checked studies trace under half to an unresolved V gene and leave the rest unexplained. Across this sample there are 55,000 to 70,000 clones, with more than 70% seen only once. The ten largest clones capture 1.1% of the sample. The sequenced sample was CD4+ or CD8+ T cells sorted from blood, obtained in a trial of the OX40 agonist ivuxolimab. Receptors were obtained from an adult with an advanced solid tumor such as melanoma, head and neck, liver or kidney cancer.

Here the CDR3 DNA reads TGTGCCAGCTCACTAAAGGGGACTGAAGCTTTCTTT. This translates into CASSLKGTEAFF. This chain joins TRBV18 and TRBJ1-1; D might be TRBD1 (5 bases). The CDR3 sequence is 12 residues long. The germline V gene encodes CDR1 KGHSH and CDR2 LQKENI. V gave up 4 bases and J gave up 5 bases, with 8 bases separating them.

V is TRBV27 and J is TRBJ2-2; 7 bases fit TRBD1. V shed 7 bases, J shed 5 bases, and the junction held 13 bases outside the gene matches. Per germline, CDR1 MNHEY and CDR2 SMNVEV (reference sequence). The CDR3 loop spans 16 amino acids. The DNA for the CDR3 is TGTGCCAGCAACTCAGGCCAGGGACAGCGGACCGGGGAGCTGTTTTTT. Amino acid sequence: CASNSGQGQRTGELFF.

V usage is TRBV2 and J usage is TRBJ1-2; 7 bases line up with TRBD1. The CDR3 runs 13 residues. The germline V gene encodes CDR1 SNHLY and CDR2 FYNNEI. V was clipped by 6 bases and J by 2 bases; unmatched bases: 3. The CDR3 DNA reads TGTGCCAGCAGACAGGGGTTGAACTATGGCTACACCTTC. Amino acid sequence: CASRQGLNYGYTF.